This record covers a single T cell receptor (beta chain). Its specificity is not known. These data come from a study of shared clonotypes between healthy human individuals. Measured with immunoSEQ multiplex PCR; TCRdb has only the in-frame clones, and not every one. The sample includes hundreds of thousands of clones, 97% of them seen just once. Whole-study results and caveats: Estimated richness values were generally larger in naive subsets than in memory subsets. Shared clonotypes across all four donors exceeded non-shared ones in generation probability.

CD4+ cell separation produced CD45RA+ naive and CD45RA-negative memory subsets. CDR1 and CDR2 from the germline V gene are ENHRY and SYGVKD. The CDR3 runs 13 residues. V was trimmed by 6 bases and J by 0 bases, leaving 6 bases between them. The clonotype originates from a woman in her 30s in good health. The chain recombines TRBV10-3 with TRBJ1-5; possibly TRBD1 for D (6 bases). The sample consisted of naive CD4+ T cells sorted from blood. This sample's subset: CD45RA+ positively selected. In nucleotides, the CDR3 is TGTGCCATCAGGGACAGTAGCAATCAGCCCCAGCATTTT. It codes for CAIRDSSNQPQHF.